This T cell receptor beta chain was identified during a study of post-analysis software for immune sequencing data. General study results and limits: TRBV5-6, TRBV5-1 and TRBV20-1 were among a handful of TRBV segments more frequent in patients than controls.

Unique molecular identifiers were built into the TCR beta cDNA libraries. TCRdb called the PCR reads again in MiXCR, with one record for every CDR3 protein. The data show approximately 570,000 distinct CDR3 sequences, 44% seen once. This clonotype showed up just once. Its target is not known. Germline V gene lookup returns CDR1 MNHEY and CDR2 SMNVEV (reference sequence). The length of the CDR3 is 14 residues. This clonotype was obtained from a girl aged 10 to 17 with multiple sclerosis. Material: blood. This chain joins TRBV27 and TRBJ2-7; a possible D gene is TRBD1 (5 bases). The end of the DNA fits TRBJ2-1 better, so the J call may be wrong. The CDR3 DNA follows: TGTGCCAGCAGTTTATCGGCAGGGATTGATGAGCAGTTCTTC. The encoded protein is CASSLSAGIDEQFF.